The TCR beta chain under discussion was sequenced for a study of graft-versus-host responses after intestinal transplantation. Generated by immunoSEQ multiplex PCR, the TCRdb table keeps only in-frame clones and is missing some. The table lists about 80,000 clones, 92% of them singletons. There are 16 residues in the CDR3. The V gene lost 0 bases and the J gene lost 0 bases, with 11 bases spanning the gap. CDR1 is LGHNA and CDR2 is YNFKEQ in the germline V gene. The input for sequencing was PBMCs, taken 98 days after intestinal transplantation. The TCR originated in a human patient who received an intestinal transplant, so some T cells may come from the graft donor. The V call is TRBV4-2, the J call TRBJ1-2; D unclear. The CDR3 here is CASSQEEGIPNYGYTF. As DNA, the CDR3 is TGTGCCAGCAGCCAAGAGGAAGGCATCCCTAACTATGGCTACACCTTC.